This passage covers 26 T cell receptor beta chains from one sample sequenced in a study of blood T cell repertoires in COVID-19. TCRdb keeps only in-frame clones here, not all; method: immunoSEQ multiplex PCR. Among under 450,000 clones listed, approximately 88% were seen once. What was sequenced was peripheral blood. The receptors come from a woman between 50 and 59 years old with COVID-19, enrolled during active disease.

Only one count was recorded for this clone. V usage is TRBV11-2 and J usage is TRBJ2-1, with D possibly TRBD2 on 6 matching bases. Trimming removed 7 bases from V and 10 bases from J, with 17 bases in between. CDR3 length equals 13 residues. Germline V gene lookup returns CDR1 SGHAT and CDR2 FQNNGV. CDR3 DNA: TGTGCCAGCACGCGGGGATCGGGTGAGGAGCAGTTCTTC. Its protein product is CASTRGSGEEQFF. Combining the CDR3 with reference TRBV11-2 and TRBJ2-1 gives the whole variable domain EAGVAQSPRYKIIEKRQSVAFWCNPISGHATLYWYQQILGQGPKLLIQFQNNGVVDDSQLPKDRFSAERLKGVDSTLKIQPAKLEDSAVYLCASTRGSGEEQFFGPGTRLTVL.

The chain has TRBV10-3 and TRBJ1-2, with TRBD1 as a possible D gene (5 bases). The V end lost 3 bases, the J end lost 0 bases, and 8 bases lay between the germline ends. The CDR3 sequence is 14 residues long. Germline V CDR1 and CDR2: ENHRY, SYGVKD. This CDR3 reads CAISEGRANYGYTF. The CDR3 DNA sequence: TGTGCCATCAGTGAAGGCAGGGCTAACTATGGCTACACCTTC.

This chain joins TRBV2 and TRBJ1-5, with D perhaps TRBD1 (6 bases). Per germline, CDR1 SNHLY and CDR2 FYNNEI. The length of the CDR3 is 13 residues. V was trimmed by 9 bases and J by 2 bases, leaving 11 bases between them. The CDR3 region is CASHRERNQPQHF. The CDR3, as DNA: TGTGCCAGTCACAGGGAACGCAATCAGCCCCAGCATTTT. The full variable domain, in which reference TRBV2 and TRBJ1-5 provide the parts outside the CDR3, is EPEVTQTPSHQVTQMGQEVILRCVPISNHLYFYWYRQILGQKVEFLVSFYNNEISEKSEIFDDQFSVERPDGSNFTLKIRSTKLEDSAMYFCASHRERNQPQHFGDGTRLSIL.

The rearrangement uses TRBV18 and TRBJ2-5, with 11 bases fitting TRBD1. Germline CDR1 KGHSH, CDR2 LQKENI. The J segment lost 5 bases and the V segment lost 4 bases, leaving 3 bases of the junction unmatched. CDR3 length: 14 amino acids. CDR3 in amino acids: CASSQGQGDETQYF. As DNA, the CDR3 is TGTGCCAGCTCACAGGGACAGGGGGACGAGACCCAGTACTTC. Looking up the rest from reference TRBV18 and TRBJ2-5 gives the full variable domain: NAGVMQNPRHLVRRRGQEARLRCSPMKGHSHVYWYRQLPEEGLKFMVYLQKENIIDESGMPKERFSAEFPKEGPSILRIQQVVRGDSAAYFCASSQGQGDETQYFGPGTRLLVL.

CDR3 coding DNA: TGTGCCAGCAGTGCGAGGCAGGGAACCTACAATGAGCAGTTCTTC. The encoded protein is CASSARQGTYNEQFF. The rearrangement links TRBV2 to TRBJ2-1, with D tentatively TRBD1 (5 bases). The CDR3 has 15 residues. Per germline, CDR1 SNHLY and CDR2 FYNNEI. Between the trimmed V and J ends, which lost 4 bases and 2 bases, there was a span of 12 bases. Filled out from reference TRBV2 and TRBJ2-1, the complete variable domain reads EPEVTQTPSHQVTQMGQEVILRCVPISNHLYFYWYRQILGQKVEFLVSFYNNEISEKSEIFDDQFSVERPDGSNFTLKIRSTKLEDSAMYFCASSARQGTYNEQFFGPGTRLTVL.

The gene calls are TRBV12-3 or TRBV12-4 and TRBJ1-2; TRBD1 is a possible D gene (5 bases). The CDR3 has 13 amino acids. Trimming took 8 bases from V and 4 from J, leaving 14 bases between them. The CDR3 DNA sequence: TGTGCCAGCCGCGGTGCAGGGTCCTATGGCTACACCTTC. This encodes CASRGAGSYGYTF.

This sequence joins TRBV5-4 and TRBJ1-3, with a possible D match to TRBD1 (5 bases). CDR3 size: 17 residues. Germline V gene lookup returns CDR1 SGHNT and CDR2 YYREEE (reference sequence). Trimming removed 0 bases at V and 0 bases at J, with 13 bases between. CDR3 residues: CASSLGFRGSSGNTIYF. The CDR3 bases are TGTGCCAGCAGCTTGGGATTTCGGGGGAGCTCTGGAAACACCATATATTTT.

The chain is built from TRBV5-1 and TRBJ2-2; TRBD1 might be the D (5 bases). This CDR3 spans 17 amino acids. CDR1 and CDR2 (germline): SGHRS, YFSETQ. V was pared by 0 bases and J by 2 bases, with 14 bases between. As DNA, the CDR3 is TGCGCCAGCAGCTTGGCCAAGGGGCCGAGTAACACCGGGGAGCTGTTTTTT. Its translation: CASSLAKGPSNTGELFF.

This chain joins TRBV11-2 and TRBJ1-1; 8 bases are a match to TRBD1. In germline, CDR1 is SGHAT, CDR2 FQNNGV. Trimming took 3 bases from V and 6 from J; bases not matched to a gene: 6. This CDR3 comprises 14 residues. CDR3 DNA sequence: TGTGCCAGCAGCTTGAGGACAGGGCGGGCTGAAGCTTTCTTT. As protein: CASSLRTGRAEAFF.

The chain employs TRBV11-3 and TRBJ2-1; TRBD2 might be the D (5 bases). V was cut by 0 bases and J by 1 base, with 10 bases left in between. This CDR3 is 16 amino acids long. CDR1 SGHNT and CDR2 YENEEA come from the germline V gene. This CDR3 reads CASSLEGRLSYNEQFF. The DNA of the CDR3 is TGTGCCAGCAGCTTAGAGGGGAGACTGTCCTACAATGAGCAGTTCTTC.

The V gene is TRBV4-1, the J gene TRBJ2-7, with 10 bases fitting TRBD2. CDR1 is MGHRA, CDR2 YSYEKL, per germline. This CDR3 is 18 amino acids long. V lost 4 bases to trimming and J lost 3 bases; unmatched junction nucleotides: 15. CDR3 loop: CASSLRGGPGTSDYEQYF. CDR3 bases: TGCGCCAGCAGCCTCCGAGGAGGCCCCGGGACTAGCGACTACGAGCAGTACTTC.

The chain combines TRBV3-1 (or the pseudogene TRBV3-2) with TRBJ2-1, with 11 bases identical to TRBD2. The germline V gene encodes CDR1 LGHDT and CDR2 YNNKEL (reference sequence). J gave up 5 bases and V 2 bases, and 8 bases lay outside the gene matches. The CDR3 is 17 amino acids. CDR3 residues: CASSQPLTSGGNNEQFF. In DNA, the CDR3 is TGTGCCAGCAGCCAACCTCTTACTAGCGGGGGTAACAATGAGCAGTTCTTC.

V gene TRBV7-9 combines with J gene TRBJ2-1, with 8 bases identical to TRBD2. This CDR3 spans 16 amino acids. J lost 2 bases, V lost 2 bases, and 5 bases had no gene match. Germline V gene lookup returns CDR1 SEHNR and CDR2 FQNEAQ (reference sequence). CDR3 in amino acids: CASSLQGGGPYNEQFF. Here the CDR3 DNA reads TGTGCCAGCAGCTTACAAGGCGGGGGGCCCTACAATGAGCAGTTCTTC.

This chain connects TRBV19 to TRBJ1-1; TRBD1 matches 8 bases. CDR3 length: 14 residues. Losses at the gene ends were 7 bases for V and 6 bases for J; bases not matched to a gene: 10. The germline CDR1 and CDR2 sequences are LNHDA and SQIVND (reference sequence). CDR3 in DNA: TGTGCCAGTACCCATTCAGGGGGCATCGCTGAAGCTTTCTTT. Translating gives CASTHSGGIAEAFF.

The rearrangement links TRBV18 to TRBJ1-4, with D unclear. With 6 bases removed from V and 7 bases from J, the gap between germline ends came to 12 bases. The CDR3 extends over 13 amino acids. CDR1 KGHSH and CDR2 LQKENI come from the germline V gene. The CDR3 DNA sequence: TGTGCCAGCTCGGCAGATAGCGGTGAAAAACTGTTTTTT. It codes for CASSADSGEKLFF.

This clone was seen only once. This chain uses TRBV4-2 with TRBJ1-2; no definite D call. Germline-derived CDR1 and CDR2 are LGHNA and YNFKEQ. V was clipped by 0 bases and J by 6 bases, with 20 bases between them. The CDR3 consists of 17 residues. The CDR3 DNA is TGTGCCAGCAGCCAAGATTCGGCGGCGATTATAGGTGATGGCTACACCTTC. Its protein is CASSQDSAAIIGDGYTF.

This sequence joins TRBV19 and TRBJ1-5; D is unresolved. V was shortened by 1 base and J by 1 base, with 11 bases between the two germline ends. Germline-derived CDR1 and CDR2 are LNHDA and SQIVND (reference sequence). This CDR3 contains 16 residues. In DNA, the CDR3 is TGTGCCAGTAGTATAGTTCGGACTCAAAGCAATCAGCCCCAGCATTTT. It translates to CASSIVRTQSNQPQHF.

The rearrangement joins TRBV5-5 to TRBJ2-1; no firm D call. Looked up from germline, CDR1 is SGHKS and CDR2 is YYEKEE (reference sequence). Trimming stripped 0 bases from V and 0 bases from J, with 7 bases between. The CDR3 totals 15 residues. The CDR3 protein is CASSLGASSYNEQFF. The DNA for the CDR3 is TGTGCCAGCAGCTTGGGTGCGAGCTCCTACAATGAGCAGTTCTTC.

The chain uses TRBV19 and TRBJ1-1; 8 bases align to TRBD1. Germline assignment: CDR1 LNHDA and CDR2 SQIVND (reference sequence). J gave up 8 bases and V 10 bases, and 6 bases lay outside the gene matches. This CDR3 is built from 11 residues. CDR3 nucleotides: TGTGCCATCAAACGACAGGGGGAAGCTTTCTTT. This encodes CAIKRQGEAFF.

The rearrangement links TRBV10-1 to TRBJ1-5, with D hard to call. With 4 bases removed from V and 7 bases from J, the gap between germline ends came to 5 bases. This CDR3 is built from 11 residues. Germline V gene sequence: CDR1 WNHNN, CDR2 SYGVQD (reference sequence). CDR3 DNA: TGCGCCAGCAGTGGTATACAGCCCCAGCATTTT. Translated, it gives CASSGIQPQHF.

The V gene is TRBV21-1, the J gene TRBJ1-3. TRBV21-1 is deemed a pseudogene. CDR3 length: 17 amino acids. In DNA form, the CDR3 reads TGTGCCAGCAGCAAATGCGGGACGGTAAATTCTGGAAACACCATATATTTT. Residues: CASSKCGTVNSGNTIYF.

The chain has TRBV7-2 and TRBJ2-7; 7 nucleotides match TRBD2. There are 16 residues in the CDR3. Trimming cost V 1 base and J 2 bases; bases outside gene matches: 8. From germline, CDR1 is SGHTA and CDR2 FQGNSA. The CDR3 nucleotides are TGTGCCAGCAGCTTAGAGTCGGCTAGCGGAGCCTACGAGCAGTACTTC. Its protein is CASSLESASGAYEQYF.

This rearrangement joins TRBV7-3 to TRBJ2-2; 11 bases are a match to TRBD2. Trimming at V came to 0 bases and at J to 2 bases, leaving 11 bases not matched to a gene. CDR3 size: 20 residues. In germline, CDR1 is SGHTA, CDR2 FQGTGA. CDR3 nucleotides: TGTGCCAGCAGCTTAACCTTCCTAGCGGGGGGACTATACAACACCGGGGAGCTGTTTTTT. This codes for CASSLTFLAGGLYNTGELFF.

The rearrangement joins TRBV2 to TRBJ2-7, with a tentative D call TRBD1 (5 bases). Germline V gene lookup returns CDR1 SNHLY and CDR2 FYNNEI. This CDR3 has 14 amino acids. V was shortened by 0 bases and J by 5 bases, with 11 bases between the two germline ends. CDR3 residues: CASSEAVNRNEQYF. For the CDR3, the DNA is TGTGCCAGCAGTGAAGCAGTGAACAGGAACGAGCAGTACTTC.

V usage is TRBV9 and J usage is TRBJ2-6; 11 nucleotides match TRBD2. Per germline, CDR1 SGDLS and CDR2 YYNGEE. The junction had 5 bases not matched to a gene; V was cut back by 0 bases and J by 0 bases. The CDR3 has 19 amino acids. The CDR3 DNA reads TGTGCCAGCAGCGTAGTAAGGGGACTAGCGGACTCTGGGGCCAACGTCCTGACTTTC. It specifies CASSVVRGLADSGANVLTF.

The chain employs TRBV15 and TRBJ1-1, with 12 nucleotides matching TRBD1. The germline V gene encodes CDR1 LNHNV and CDR2 YYDKDF (reference sequence). V shed 5 bases, J shed 10 bases, and the junction held 11 bases outside the gene matches. The CDR3 length is 15 residues. The CDR3 region is CATSPVGTGGLGAFF. The CDR3 DNA is TGTGCCACCAGCCCCGTAGGGACAGGGGGCCTGGGAGCTTTCTTT.